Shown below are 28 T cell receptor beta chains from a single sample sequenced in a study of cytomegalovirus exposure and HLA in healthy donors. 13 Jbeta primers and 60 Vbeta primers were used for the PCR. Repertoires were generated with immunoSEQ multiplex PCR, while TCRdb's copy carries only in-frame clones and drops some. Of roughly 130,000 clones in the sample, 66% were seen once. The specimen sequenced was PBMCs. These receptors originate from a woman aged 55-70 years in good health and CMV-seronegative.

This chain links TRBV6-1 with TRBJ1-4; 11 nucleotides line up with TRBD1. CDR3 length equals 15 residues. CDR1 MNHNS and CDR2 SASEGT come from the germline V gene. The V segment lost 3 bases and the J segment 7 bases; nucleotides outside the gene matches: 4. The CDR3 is CASSDHGTGGEKLFF. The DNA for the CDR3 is TGTGCCAGCAGTGATCACGGGACAGGGGGTGAAAAACTGTTTTTT.

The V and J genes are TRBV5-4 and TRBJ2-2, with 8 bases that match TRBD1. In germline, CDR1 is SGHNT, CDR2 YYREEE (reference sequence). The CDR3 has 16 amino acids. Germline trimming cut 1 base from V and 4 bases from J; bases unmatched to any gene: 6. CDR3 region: CASSLQGARGTGELFF. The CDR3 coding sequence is TGTGCCAGCAGCTTGCAGGGGGCGCGAGGCACCGGGGAGCTGTTTTTT.

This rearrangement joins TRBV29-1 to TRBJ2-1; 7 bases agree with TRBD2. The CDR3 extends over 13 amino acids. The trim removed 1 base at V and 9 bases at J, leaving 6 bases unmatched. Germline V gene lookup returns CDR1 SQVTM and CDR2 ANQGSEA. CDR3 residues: CSVEGAWGGEQFF. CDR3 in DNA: TGCAGCGTTGAAGGCGCCTGGGGGGGTGAGCAGTTCTTC.

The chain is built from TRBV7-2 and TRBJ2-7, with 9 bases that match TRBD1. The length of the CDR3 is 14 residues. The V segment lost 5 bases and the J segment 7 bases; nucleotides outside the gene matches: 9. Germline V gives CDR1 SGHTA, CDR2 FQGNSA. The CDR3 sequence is CASSPGTGPREQYF. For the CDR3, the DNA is TGTGCCAGCAGCCCGGGGACAGGGCCACGGGAGCAGTACTTC.

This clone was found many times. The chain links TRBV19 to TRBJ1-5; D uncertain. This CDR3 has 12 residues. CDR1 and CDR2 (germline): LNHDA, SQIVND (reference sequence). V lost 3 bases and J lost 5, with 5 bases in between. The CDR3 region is CASSIGHQPQHF. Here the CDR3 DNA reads TGTGCCAGTAGTATCGGTCATCAGCCCCAGCATTTT.

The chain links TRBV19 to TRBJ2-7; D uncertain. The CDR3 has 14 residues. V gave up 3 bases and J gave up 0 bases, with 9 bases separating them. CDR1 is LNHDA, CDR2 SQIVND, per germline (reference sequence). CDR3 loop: CASSISRSSYEQYF. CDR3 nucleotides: TGTGCCAGTAGTATTTCTCGTAGCTCCTACGAGCAGTACTTC.

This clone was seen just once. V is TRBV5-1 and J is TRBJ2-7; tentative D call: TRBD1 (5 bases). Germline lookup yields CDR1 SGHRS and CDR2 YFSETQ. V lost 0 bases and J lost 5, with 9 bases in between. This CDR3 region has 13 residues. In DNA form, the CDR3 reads TGCGCCAGCAGCTTGGGCAGGGCCAACGAGCAGTACTTC. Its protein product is CASSLGRANEQYF.

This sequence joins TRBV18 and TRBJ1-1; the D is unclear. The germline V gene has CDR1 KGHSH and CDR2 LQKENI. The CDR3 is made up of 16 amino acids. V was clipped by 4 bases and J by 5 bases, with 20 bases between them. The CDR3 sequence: CASSLQPVLGGTEAFF. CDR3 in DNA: TGTGCCAGCTCACTCCAACCCGTCCTCGGCGGGACTGAAGCTTTCTTT.

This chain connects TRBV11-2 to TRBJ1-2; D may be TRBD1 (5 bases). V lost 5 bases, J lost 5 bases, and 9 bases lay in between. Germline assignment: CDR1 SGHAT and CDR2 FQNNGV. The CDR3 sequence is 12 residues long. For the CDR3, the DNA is TGTGCCAGCAGCCCTCAGGGATATGGCTACACCTTC. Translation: CASSPQGYGYTF.

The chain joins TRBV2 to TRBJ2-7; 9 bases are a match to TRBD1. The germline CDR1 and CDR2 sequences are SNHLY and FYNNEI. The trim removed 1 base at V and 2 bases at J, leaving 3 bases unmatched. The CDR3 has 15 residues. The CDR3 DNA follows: TGTGCCAGCAGTGAAGAGGGGACAGGGCCCTACGAGCAGTACTTC. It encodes CASSEEGTGPYEQYF.

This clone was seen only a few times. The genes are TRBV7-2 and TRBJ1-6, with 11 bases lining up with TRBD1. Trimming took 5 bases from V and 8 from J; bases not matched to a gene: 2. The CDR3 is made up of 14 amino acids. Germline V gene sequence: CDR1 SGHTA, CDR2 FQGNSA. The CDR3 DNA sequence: TGTGCCAGCAGCCGGACAGGGGGCCATTCACCCCTCCACTTT. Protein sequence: CASSRTGGHSPLHF.

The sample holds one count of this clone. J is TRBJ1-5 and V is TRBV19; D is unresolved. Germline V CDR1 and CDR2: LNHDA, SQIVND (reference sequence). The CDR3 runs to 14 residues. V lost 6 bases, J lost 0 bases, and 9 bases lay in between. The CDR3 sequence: CASSRRDSNQPQHF. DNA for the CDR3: TGTGCCAGTAGCCGACGGGATAGCAATCAGCCCCAGCATTTT.

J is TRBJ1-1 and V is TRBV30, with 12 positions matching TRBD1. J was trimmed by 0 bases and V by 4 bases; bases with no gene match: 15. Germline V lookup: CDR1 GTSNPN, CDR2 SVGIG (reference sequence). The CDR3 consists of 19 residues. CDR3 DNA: TGTGCCTGGAATACCGGGACAGGGGGCCTCAGAAGATTGAACACTGAAGCTTTCTTT. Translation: CAWNTGTGGLRRLNTEAFF. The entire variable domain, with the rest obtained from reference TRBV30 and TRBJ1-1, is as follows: SQTIHQWPATLVQPVGSPLSLECTVEGTSNPNLYWYRQAAGRGLQLLFYSVGIGQISSEVPQNLSASRPQDRQFILSSKKLLLSDSGFYLCAWNTGTGGLRRLNTEAFFGQGTRLTVV.

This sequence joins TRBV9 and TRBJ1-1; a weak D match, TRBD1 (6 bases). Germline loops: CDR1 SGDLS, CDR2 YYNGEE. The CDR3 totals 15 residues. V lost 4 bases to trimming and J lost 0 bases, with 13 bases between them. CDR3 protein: CASSPRTDLNTEAFF. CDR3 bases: TGTGCCAGCAGCCCCCGGACAGACTTGAACACTGAAGCTTTCTTT.

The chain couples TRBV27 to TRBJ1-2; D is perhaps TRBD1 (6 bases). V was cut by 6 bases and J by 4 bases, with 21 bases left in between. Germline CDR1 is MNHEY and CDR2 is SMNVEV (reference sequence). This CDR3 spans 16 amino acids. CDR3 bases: TGTGCCAGCAGCGACTACCTCGGGGGGCGACGCTATGGCTACACCTTC. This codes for CASSDYLGGRRYGYTF.

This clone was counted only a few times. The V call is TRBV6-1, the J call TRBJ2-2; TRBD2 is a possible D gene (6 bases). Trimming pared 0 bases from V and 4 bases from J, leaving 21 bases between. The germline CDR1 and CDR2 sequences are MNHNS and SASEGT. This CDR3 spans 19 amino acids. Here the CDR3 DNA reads TGTGCCAGCAGTGAAGCGCGGCATCTCGGGGGATCCATCACCGGGGAGCTGTTTTTT. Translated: CASSEARHLGGSITGELFF.

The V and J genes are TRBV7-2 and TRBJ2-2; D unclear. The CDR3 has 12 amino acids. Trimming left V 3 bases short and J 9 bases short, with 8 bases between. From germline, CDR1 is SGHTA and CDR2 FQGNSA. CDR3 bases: TGTGCCAGCAGCTTTTCGTTCCGGGAGCTGTTTTTT. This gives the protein CASSFSFRELFF.

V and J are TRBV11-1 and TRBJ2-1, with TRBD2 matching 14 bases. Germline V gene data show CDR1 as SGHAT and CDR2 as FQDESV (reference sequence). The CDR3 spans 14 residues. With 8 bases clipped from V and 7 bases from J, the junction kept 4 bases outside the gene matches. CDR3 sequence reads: CASRLAGGLNEQFF. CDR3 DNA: TGTGCCAGCCGACTAGCGGGAGGGCTGAATGAGCAGTTCTTC.

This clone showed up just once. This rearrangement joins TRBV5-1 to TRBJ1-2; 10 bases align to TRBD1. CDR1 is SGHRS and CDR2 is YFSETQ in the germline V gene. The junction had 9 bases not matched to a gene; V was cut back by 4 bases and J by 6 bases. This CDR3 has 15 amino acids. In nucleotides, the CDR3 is TGCGCCAGCAGCCTCCGGGACAGGGGCCTGGATGGCTACACCTTC. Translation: CASSLRDRGLDGYTF.

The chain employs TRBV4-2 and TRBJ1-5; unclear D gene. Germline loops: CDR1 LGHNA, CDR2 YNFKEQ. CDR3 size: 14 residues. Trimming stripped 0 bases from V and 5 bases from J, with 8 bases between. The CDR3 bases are TGTGCCAGCAGCCAAGAAACCCAGGATCAGCCCCAGCATTTT. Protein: CASSQETQDQPQHF.

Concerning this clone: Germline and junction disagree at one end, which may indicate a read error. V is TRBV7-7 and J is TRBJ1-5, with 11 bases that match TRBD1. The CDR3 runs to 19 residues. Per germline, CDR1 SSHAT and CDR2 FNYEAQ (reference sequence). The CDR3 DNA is TGTGCTAGCAGCCTGGACAGGGGGCACTCCGCGTATAGCAATCAGCCCCAGCATTTT. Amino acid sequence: CASSLDRGHSAYSNQPQHF.

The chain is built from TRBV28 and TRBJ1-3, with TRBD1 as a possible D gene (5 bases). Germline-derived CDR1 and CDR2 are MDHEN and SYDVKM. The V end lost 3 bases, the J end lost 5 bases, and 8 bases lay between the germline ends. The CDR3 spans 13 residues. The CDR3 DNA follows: TGTGCCAGCAGTTTCCCAGGGAGAAACACCATATATTTT. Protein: CASSFPGRNTIYF.

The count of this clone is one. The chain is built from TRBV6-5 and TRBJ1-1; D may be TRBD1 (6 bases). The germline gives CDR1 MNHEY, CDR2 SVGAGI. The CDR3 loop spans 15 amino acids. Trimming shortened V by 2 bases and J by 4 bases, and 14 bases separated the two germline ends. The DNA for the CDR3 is TGTGCCAGCAGTTACCGGACAGTGGCGGGCACTGAAGCTTTCTTT. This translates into CASSYRTVAGTEAFF.

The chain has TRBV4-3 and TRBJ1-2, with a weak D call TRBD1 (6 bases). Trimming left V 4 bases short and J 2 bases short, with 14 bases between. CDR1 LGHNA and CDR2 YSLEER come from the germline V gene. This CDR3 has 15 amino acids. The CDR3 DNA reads TGCGCCAGCAGCCTAACTACAGGGAAAAACTATGGCTACACCTTC. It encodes CASSLTTGKNYGYTF.

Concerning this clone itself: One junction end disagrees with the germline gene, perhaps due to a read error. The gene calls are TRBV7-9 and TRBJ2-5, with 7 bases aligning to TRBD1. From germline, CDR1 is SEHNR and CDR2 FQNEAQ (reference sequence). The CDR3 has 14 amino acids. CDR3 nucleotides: TGTTCCAGCTTGAGGGCAGGGGGTCTGGAGACCCAGTACTTC. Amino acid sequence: CSSLRAGGLETQYF. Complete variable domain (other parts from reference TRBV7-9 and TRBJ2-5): DTGVSQNPRHKITKRGQNVTFRCDPISEHNRLYWYRQTLGQGPEFLTYFQNEAQLEKSRLLSDRFSAERPKGSFSTLEIQRTEQGDSAMYLCSSLRAGGLETQYFGPGTRLLVL.

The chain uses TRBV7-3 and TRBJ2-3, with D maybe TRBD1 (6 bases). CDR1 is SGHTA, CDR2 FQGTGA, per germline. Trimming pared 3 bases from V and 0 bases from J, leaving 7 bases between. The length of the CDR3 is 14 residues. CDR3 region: CASSLTGSTDTQYF. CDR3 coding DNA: TGTGCCAGCAGCTTGACAGGAAGCACAGATACGCAGTATTTT.

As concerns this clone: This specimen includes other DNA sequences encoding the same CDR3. The CDR3 loop is CASSSSSYEQYF. CDR3 coding DNA: TGTGCCAGCAGCTCCAGCTCCTACGAGCAGTACTTC. This chain uses TRBV7-2 with TRBJ2-7; D remains unclear. Trimming stripped 4 bases from V and 0 bases from J, with 4 bases between. Germline V gives CDR1 SGHTA, CDR2 FQGNSA. CDR3 length equals 12 residues.

In nucleotides, the CDR3 is TGCGCCAGCAGCTCGCAAGCCGGGACAGGGTCCTACAATGAGCAGTTCTTC. It specifies CASSSQAGTGSYNEQFF. This sequence joins TRBV5-1 and TRBJ2-1; 9 nucleotides align to TRBD1. Looked up from germline, CDR1 is SGHRS and CDR2 is YFSETQ. This CDR3 comprises 17 residues. V trimming: 3 bases; J trimming: 1 base; junction bases outside the gene matches: 8.